The 21 T cell receptor beta chains below come from one sample, sequenced in a study of T-cell memory formation after mild COVID-19. MiXCR, run by TCRdb on the 5' RACE reads, gives a single entry per CDR3 protein. Here the sample spans just under 550,000 distinct CDR3 sequences, about a fifth being singletons. Sequencing was carried out using PBMCs or a T cell subset sorted from them (not recorded which). Receptors originate from an adult woman who had mild COVID-19 (a few samples of this study predate the infection). Cell type and time point are not known.

This chain joins TRBV9 and TRBJ2-3; D unclear. Germline V gene data show CDR1 as SGDLS and CDR2 as YYNGEE. V was trimmed by 3 bases and J by 1 base, leaving 6 bases between them. The CDR3 is made up of 13 amino acids. The CDR3 DNA reads as TGTGCCAGCAGCGACCATCGCACAGATACGCAGTATTTT. Amino acids: CASSDHRTDTQYF.

This clonotype was seen more than once but under ten times. This sequence joins TRBV20-1 and TRBJ2-1; 9 bases line up with TRBD1. V dropped 4 bases and J dropped 7; count of bases not matched to a gene: 11. The germline gives CDR1 DFQATT, CDR2 SNEGSKA (reference sequence). CDR3 length equals 15 residues. CDR3 coding DNA: TGCAGTGCTAAAAGGACAGGGGCTATTGGGAATGAGCAGTTCTTC. This gives the protein CSAKRTGAIGNEQFF.

The V gene is TRBV3-1, the J gene TRBJ2-5; D remains unclear. V lost 3 bases and J lost 1, with 9 bases in between. CDR3 length: 14 amino acids. Per the germline V gene, CDR1 is LGHDT and CDR2 is YNNKEL (reference sequence). As DNA, the CDR3 is TGTGCCAGCAGCCAGTCGGACGGCCAAGAGACCCAGTACTTC. It encodes CASSQSDGQETQYF.

This chain joins TRBV29-1 and TRBJ2-2; no reliable D call. The ends were cut back, 3 bases at V and 5 bases at J, with 10 bases in the middle. The CDR3 loop spans 13 amino acids. Germline V lookup: CDR1 SQVTM, CDR2 ANQGSEA. The CDR3 protein is CSVEPRFTGELFF. The CDR3 bases are TGCAGCGTTGAGCCTCGGTTTACCGGGGAGCTGTTTTTT.

The V gene is TRBV7-9, the J gene TRBJ1-1; D gene ambiguous. Germline loops: CDR1 SEHNR, CDR2 FQNEAQ (reference sequence). V lost 2 bases, J lost 7 bases, and 8 bases lay in between. The CDR3 runs 12 residues. For the CDR3, the DNA is TGTGCCAGCAGCTTAATTCCAGGTGAAGCTTTCTTT. This gives the protein CASSLIPGEAFF.

In its sample, this clonotype was seen a few times. The V gene is TRBV27, the J gene TRBJ2-7, with D possibly being TRBD1 (6 bases). V was cut by 5 bases and J by 1 base, with 18 bases left in between. The CDR3 spans 16 residues. Germline V gene sequence: CDR1 MNHEY, CDR2 SMNVEV (reference sequence). The CDR3 is CASSLTTGIRSYEQYF. CDR3 coding DNA: TGTGCCAGCAGTCTAACGACAGGAATCAGATCCTACGAGCAGTACTTC.

This clonotype was seen once. The DNA for the CDR3 is TGTGCCAGCAGTTACTCGGGGGAAGGACTCTCTGGGGCCAACGTCCTGACTTTC. Translating gives CASSYSGEGLSGANVLTF. V is TRBV6-6 and J is TRBJ2-6; D is perhaps TRBD1 or TRBD2 (5 bases each). V dropped 0 bases and J dropped 0 bases, with 12 bases sitting between them. CDR1 is MNHNY and CDR2 is SVGAGI in the germline V gene (reference sequence). The CDR3 extends over 18 amino acids.

The V gene is TRBV5-1, the J gene TRBJ1-4, with D unresolved. The CDR3 totals 13 residues. The V gene's germline CDR1 is SGHRS and CDR2 YFSETQ. Trimming took 5 bases from V and 8 from J, leaving 13 bases between them. In DNA, the CDR3 is TGCGCCAGCAGATGGGAGCTCGACGAAAAACTGTTTTTT. Residues: CASRWELDEKLFF.

The chain uses TRBV25-1 and TRBJ2-1, with D maybe TRBD2 (6 bases). The CDR3 sequence is 15 residues long. From germline, CDR1 is MGHDK and CDR2 SYGVNS. Trimming took 3 bases from V and 0 from J, leaving 9 bases between them. CDR3 protein: CASSDQRASYNEQFF. CDR3 nucleotide sequence: TGTGCCAGCAGTGACCAGCGGGCCTCCTACAATGAGCAGTTCTTC.

The chain uses TRBV29-1 and TRBJ2-7; 7 bases agree with TRBD1. Germline CDR1 reads SQVTM; CDR2 reads ANQGSEA. Unmatched junction bases numbered 12, after V lost 7 bases and J lost 3 bases. The CDR3 runs to 14 residues. For the CDR3, the DNA is TGCAGCGCCCTGGCCAACACAGGGGACTACGAGCAGTACTTC. Encoded protein: CSALANTGDYEQYF.

The rearrangement uses TRBV9 and TRBJ1-6; D remains ambiguous. V was shortened by 0 bases and J by 9 bases, with 10 bases between the two germline ends. The CDR3 totals 14 residues. CDR1 SGDLS and CDR2 YYNGEE come from the germline V gene. CDR3 coding DNA: TGTGCCAGCAGCGTAGGCCAGGACCGTTCACCCCTCCACTTT. It is translated as CASSVGQDRSPLHF.

The rearrangement joins TRBV5-6 to TRBJ2-5, with TRBD2 matching 10 bases. V dropped 4 bases and J dropped 7; count of bases not matched to a gene: 13. The CDR3 is made up of 16 amino acids. The germline V gene has CDR1 SGHDT and CDR2 YYEEEE. The chain's CDR3 is CASSRRDSGGPRTQYF. The CDR3 region has the DNA TGTGCCAGCAGCCGCCGTGATAGCGGGGGGCCAAGGACCCAGTACTTC.

This clonotype came up a few times. The V call is TRBV12-3 or TRBV12-4, the J call TRBJ2-1; 12 nucleotides line up with TRBD2. Unmatched junction bases numbered 9, after V lost 6 bases and J lost 3 bases. There are 17 residues in the CDR3. CDR3 sequence reads: CASRVTSGRGGYNEQFF. The CDR3 DNA is TGTGCCAGCAGGGTGACTAGCGGGAGAGGTGGCTACAATGAGCAGTTCTTC.

The gene calls are TRBV4-1 and TRBJ2-7; D is unresolved. The CDR3 extends over 14 amino acids. With 0 bases removed from V and 3 bases from J, the gap between germline ends came to 9 bases. Germline V gives CDR1 MGHRA, CDR2 YSYEKL. The CDR3 nucleotides are TGCGCCAGCAGCCAAGAAGGCCCAGTCTACGAGCAGTACTTC. It encodes CASSQEGPVYEQYF.

This clonotype was counted between two and nine times. V is TRBV7-9 and J is TRBJ2-2; the D gene is possibly TRBD1 (5 bases). V was clipped by 5 bases and J by 1 base, with 11 bases between them. Germline loops: CDR1 SEHNR, CDR2 FQNEAQ (reference sequence). The CDR3 is made up of 15 amino acids. The CDR3 region is CASSGAGKNTGELFF. Here the CDR3 DNA reads TGTGCCAGCAGCGGGGCAGGGAAGAACACCGGGGAGCTGTTTTTT.

This clonotype showed up just a few times. The rearrangement links TRBV12-5 to TRBJ2-7; D possibly matches TRBD1 or TRBD2 (6 bases each). Germline V gene data show CDR1 as LGHNT and CDR2 as FRNRAP. The CDR3 extends over 14 amino acids. V lost 0 bases and J lost 6, with 12 bases in between. CDR3 DNA sequence: TGTGCTAGTGGTTTGGTATCCGGGGGCTCCGAGCAGTACTTC. Encoded protein: CASGLVSGGSEQYF.

This clonotype occurred a few times. The V call is TRBV30, the J call TRBJ2-3, with D hard to call. The CDR3 spans 12 residues. Deletions cut 3 bases from V and 2 bases from J, with 6 bases between. Germline V gene data show CDR1 as GTSNPN and CDR2 as SVGIG (reference sequence). DNA of the CDR3: TGTGCCTGGAGCGGAGCCACAGATACGCAGTATTTT. Its translation: CAWSGATDTQYF.

This chain connects TRBV27 to TRBJ1-2, with D maybe TRBD1 (5 bases). The germline gives CDR1 MNHEY, CDR2 SMNVEV (reference sequence). CDR3 length: 12 residues. V lost 8 bases, J lost 7 bases, and 14 bases lay in between. CDR3 sequence reads: CASSPGRGGYTF. CDR3 nucleotides: TGTGCCAGCTCCCCCGGGAGGGGTGGCTACACCTTC.

In this sample, this clonotype turned up a few times. The chain combines TRBV11-2 with TRBJ2-6; 10 bases align to TRBD1. In germline, CDR1 is SGHAT, CDR2 FQNNGV. This CDR3 contains 17 residues. Trimming removed 7 bases from V and 5 bases from J; junction bases left unmatched: 11. Written as DNA, the CDR3 is TGTGCCAGCAATGGTAGACAGGGGGCCACCTGGGCCAACGTCCTGACTTTC. Translating gives CASNGRQGATWANVLTF.

The chain has TRBV7-6 and TRBJ2-1; TRBD2 matches at 11 bases. Germline loops: CDR1 SGHVS, CDR2 FNYEAQ. V trimming: 5 bases; J trimming: 2 bases; junction bases outside the gene matches: 11. The CDR3 totals 18 residues. The CDR3 nucleotides are TGTGCCAGCAGCCACCCAAAGGATAGCGGGGGGGCCTACAATGAGCAGTTCTTC. Protein sequence: CASSHPKDSGGAYNEQFF. Drawing the rest from reference TRBV7-6 and TRBJ2-1, the complete variable domain is GAGVSQSPRYKVTKRGQDVALRCDPISGHVSLYWYRQALGQGPEFLTYFNYEAQQDKSGLPNDRFSAERPEGSISTLTIQRTEQRDSAMYRCASSHPKDSGGAYNEQFFGPGTRLTVL.

This clonotype was observed once. The chain combines TRBV30 with TRBJ2-7; no definite D call. Per germline, CDR1 GTSNPN and CDR2 SVGIG (reference sequence). The CDR3 is made up of 11 amino acids. V was clipped by 2 bases and J by 4 bases, with 6 bases between them. CDR3 protein: CAWSTRYEQYF. CDR3 coding DNA: TGTGCCTGGAGTACCCGGTACGAGCAGTACTTC.